This T cell receptor (beta chain) was captured in a study of T cells in Graves' hyperthyroidism and ophthalmopathy. This CDR3 has 15 residues. The J segment lost 9 bases and the V segment lost 1 base, leaving 8 bases of the junction unmatched. CDR1 is SGHTA and CDR2 is FQGNSA in the germline V gene. Regions amplified from RNA transcripts were the TCR beta CDR3 regions. A first-round RT-PCR of the TCR CDR3 used the HTBI primer set. Via MiXCR, TCRdb re-called the multiplex PCR reads, giving one row per CDR3 protein. The profile shows about 180,000 distinct CDR3 sequences, about a sixth of them singletons. This clonotype has at least ten counts.

V and J are TRBV7-2 and TRBJ1-4, with 7 bases matching TRBD1. The specimen was blood. This sequence was found in a woman between 50 and 59 years old with Graves' hyperthyroidism. The DNA for the CDR3 is TGTGCCAGCAGCTTAGTCAGGGGGACGGAACAAAAACTGTTTTTT. Its translation: CASSLVRGTEQKLFF.